Listed here are 18 T cell receptor beta chains from one sample, sequenced in a study of cytomegalovirus exposure and HLA in healthy donors (dated by TCRdb to 2015 to 2018). Library preparation used the immunoSEQ multiplex PCR assay. The multiplex PCR relied on a mix of 60 forward primers for TCR Vbeta segments and 13 reverse primers for TCR Jbeta segments. Held by TCRdb, this immuneACCESS table contains in-frame sequences only and omits some clones. Under half of the omission traces to an unresolved V gene where checked; the cause of the rest is unknown. The sample table holds more than 200,000 clones, of which almost 70% were seen once. The leading ten clones occupy roughly 2.5% of the sample. Input material: PBMCs. The receptor source for this set is a man aged 40-55 years in good health and CMV-seropositive.

The chain couples TRBV7-2 to TRBJ1-1, with a weak D call TRBD1 (5 bases). V lost 3 bases and J 3 bases, leaving 11 bases between the germline ends. CDR3 length: 14 residues. Per germline, CDR1 SGHTA and CDR2 FQGNSA. The chain's CDR3 is CASSFSGPDTEAFF. The CDR3, as DNA: TGTGCCAGCAGCTTCTCAGGGCCCGACACTGAAGCTTTCTTT.

This clone was found once. V and J are TRBV5-1 and TRBJ1-4, with TRBD1 identical over 7 bases. CDR3 size: 15 residues. The junction had 11 bases not matched to a gene; V was cut back by 4 bases and J by 8 bases. Germline lookup yields CDR1 SGHRS and CDR2 YFSETQ. The CDR3 DNA reads as TGCGCCAGCAGCACAAATCAGGGGGTACGCGAAAAACTGTTTTTT. It yields the protein CASSTNQGVREKLFF.

The chain couples TRBV19 to TRBJ2-7; a possible D gene is TRBD2 (5 bases). V lost 5 bases to trimming and J lost 0 bases, with 8 bases between them. The germline V gene encodes CDR1 LNHDA and CDR2 SQIVND (reference sequence). There are 13 residues in the CDR3. CDR3 loop: CASSRGSSYEQYF. CDR3 coding DNA: TGTGCCAGTAGTCGGGGAAGCTCCTACGAGCAGTACTTC.

V and J are TRBV19 and TRBJ1-1; TRBD1 agrees at 9 bases. Unmatched junction bases numbered 1, after V lost 5 bases and J lost 0 bases. The CDR3 spans 14 residues. Germline CDR1 LNHDA, CDR2 SQIVND (reference sequence). CDR3 in amino acids: CASSRDRVNTEAFF. The CDR3 nucleotides read TGTGCCAGTAGTCGGGACAGGGTGAACACTGAAGCTTTCTTT.

V is TRBV4-1 and J is TRBJ2-3, with TRBD2 matching 7 bases. In germline, CDR1 is MGHRA, CDR2 YSYEKL. After removal of 6 bases from V and 6 bases from J, the junction contained 12 bases not matched to a gene. The CDR3 is 15 amino acids. The CDR3 DNA sequence: TGCGCCAGCAGTCCGGGACTAACAAGCCCCGATACGCAGTATTTT. It translates to CASSPGLTSPDTQYF.

V is TRBV28 and J is TRBJ2-7, with D possibly matching TRBD2 (7 bases). CDR3 size: 17 residues. Trimming stripped 2 bases from V and 0 bases from J, with 17 bases between. In germline, CDR1 is MDHEN, CDR2 SYDVKM. CDR3 nucleotides: TGTGCCAGCAGTTTACCTCTGGGGGGGGCCACCTCCTACGAGCAGTACTTC. Protein: CASSLPLGGATSYEQYF. Together with reference TRBV28 and TRBJ2-7, the CDR3 gives the full variable domain: DVKVTQSSRYLVKRTGEKVFLECVQDMDHENMFWYRQDPGLGLRLIYFSYDVKMKEKGDIPEGYSVSREKKERFSLILESASTNQTSMYLCASSLPLGGATSYEQYFGPGTRLTVT.

The chain couples TRBV25-1 to TRBJ1-6; 8 nucleotides agree with TRBD1. The trim removed 6 bases at V and 10 bases at J, leaving 11 bases unmatched. CDR1 is MGHDK and CDR2 is SYGVNS in the germline V gene. The CDR3 length is 15 residues. CDR3 sequence reads: CASSQGTGDHSPLHF. In DNA form, the CDR3 reads TGTGCCAGCAGCCAGGGGACAGGTGATCACTCACCCCTCCACTTT. The variable domain in full, completed from reference TRBV25-1 and TRBJ1-6, reads EADIYQTPRYLVIGTGKKITLECSQTMGHDKMYWYQQDPGMELHLIHYSYGVNSTEKGDLSSESTVSRIRTEHFPLTLESARPSHTSQYLCASSQGTGDHSPLHFGNGTRLTVT.

V usage is TRBV28 and J usage is TRBJ1-4; a possible D gene is TRBD1 (5 bases). The CDR3 contains 14 residues. The ends were cut back, 7 bases at V and 7 bases at J, with 16 bases in the middle. Germline CDR1 reads MDHEN; CDR2 reads SYDVKM. The CDR3 protein is CASTRSGGVEKLFF. The CDR3 nucleotides are TGTGCCAGCACCAGATCCGGGGGTGTTGAAAAACTGTTTTTT.

This clone was counted only a few times. The chain joins TRBV28 to TRBJ1-3; D possibly corresponds to TRBD1 (6 bases). Trimming removed 2 bases at V and 10 bases at J, with 15 bases between. CDR3 length equals 14 residues. The germline V gene encodes CDR1 MDHEN and CDR2 SYDVKM. The CDR3 DNA is TGTGCCAGCAGTTTAGGGGGCCCGTTTCGGACCATATATTTT. Translated, it gives CASSLGGPFRTIYF.

The chain joins TRBV6-5 to TRBJ1-2; 9 positions agree with TRBD1. The germline gives CDR1 MNHEY, CDR2 SVGAGI. The CDR3 runs 14 residues. V gave up 6 bases and J gave up 7 bases; unmatched junction bases: 9. The CDR3 nucleotides read TGTGCCAGCAGGCCGGGACAGGGTATTGGTGGCTACACCTTC. It is translated as CASRPGQGIGGYTF.

The table lists this clone with a count of one. The chain combines TRBV2 with TRBJ2-7; 7 bases agree with TRBD1. Trimming at V came to 6 bases and at J to 6 bases, leaving 8 bases not matched to a gene. In germline, CDR1 is SNHLY, CDR2 FYNNEI. CDR3 length: 13 residues. DNA of the CDR3: TGTGCCAGCAGCATGGACAGGTCGCCCGAGCAGTACTTC. Amino acid sequence: CASSMDRSPEQYF.

This clone was detected only a few times. The CDR3 coding sequence is TGCGCCAGCAGTGACGCAGGGGGTCTAAATCAGCCCCAGCATTTT. This sequence encodes CASSDAGGLNQPQHF. V and J are TRBV10-2 and TRBJ1-5; TRBD1 matches at 7 bases. Germline V CDR1 and CDR2: WSHSY, SAAADI. CDR3 length: 15 amino acids. V lost 3 bases, J lost 4 bases, and 6 bases stayed unmatched.

The chain joins TRBV28 to TRBJ2-3, with D possibly being TRBD1 (5 bases). Germline loops: CDR1 MDHEN, CDR2 SYDVKM. The CDR3 spans 15 residues. With 5 bases removed from V and 2 bases from J, the gap between germline ends came to 14 bases. The CDR3 sequence: CASSGIPGYTDTQYF. As DNA, the CDR3 is TGTGCCAGCAGTGGAATACCAGGGTACACAGATACGCAGTATTTT.

This clone was found a few times. The chain recombines TRBV5-1 with TRBJ2-1, with 10 bases aligning to TRBD1. The CDR3 is 14 amino acids. The trim removed 3 bases at V and 10 bases at J, leaving 7 bases unmatched. Germline assignment: CDR1 SGHRS and CDR2 YFSETQ. The CDR3 sequence: CASSSWTGGEEQFF. The CDR3, as DNA: TGCGCCAGCAGCTCGTGGACAGGGGGAGAAGAGCAGTTCTTC.

This clone has only one observation. This chain connects TRBV25-1 to TRBJ2-5, with 9 bases lining up with TRBD1. Judging by the DNA end, TRBJ2-7 fits better; the J call may be wrong. The CDR3 length is 16 residues. CDR1 and CDR2 (germline): MGHDK, SYGVNS. CDR3: CASSEPGTGPEYEQYF. As DNA, the CDR3 is TGTGCCAGCAGTGAGCCCGGGACAGGGCCAGAGTACGAGCAGTACTTC.

J is TRBJ1-5 and V is TRBV6-5; TRBD1 matches at 7 bases. Germline CDR1 is MNHEY and CDR2 is SVGAGI. The ends lost 6 bases at V and 9 bases at J; junction bases unmatched: 8. This CDR3 contains 13 residues. CDR3 loop: CASSRDSRGPQHF. The DNA of the CDR3 is TGTGCCAGCAGCCGGGACAGCCGCGGGCCCCAGCATTTT.

CDR3: CASSLSRGGEKLFF. DNA of the CDR3: TGTGCCAGCAGCTTAAGCAGGGGAGGGGAAAAACTGTTTTTT. The gene calls are TRBV7-9 and TRBJ1-4; D might be TRBD1 (6 bases). Between the trimmed V and J ends, which lost 2 bases and 8 bases, there was a span of 12 bases. There are 14 residues in the CDR3. Germline CDR1 SEHNR, CDR2 FQNEAQ (reference sequence).

There are a few counts of this clone. DNA for the CDR3: TGTGCCAGCAGTGAACACAGGGGGCCGACTGAAGCTTTCTTT. Its protein product is CASSEHRGPTEAFF. V and J are TRBV6-1 and TRBJ1-1; 9 bases match TRBD1. The V segment lost 2 bases and the J segment 5 bases; nucleotides outside the gene matches: 3. Germline CDR1 reads MNHNS; CDR2 reads SASEGT. This CDR3 spans 14 amino acids.